The 31 T cell receptor beta chains reported below all come from one sample, sequenced in a study of T cell changes during pregnancy in multiple sclerosis. The method was immunoSEQ multiplex PCR; TCRdb's version includes in-frame clones alone and lacks a portion of them. The sample lists tens of thousands of clones; approximately 90% were seen once. Sequencing used peripheral blood, obtained in the first trimester of pregnancy. The receptors shown here come from a female donor with multiple sclerosis, enrolled in a pregnancy study.

This rearrangement joins TRBV5-6 to TRBJ2-1, with a tentative D call TRBD2 (6 bases). This CDR3 is 16 amino acids long. The germline CDR1 and CDR2 sequences are SGHDT and YYEEEE. V lost 2 bases to trimming and J lost 3 bases, with 15 bases between them. The CDR3 DNA sequence: TGTGCCAGCAGCTTTTCCCGAGCGGGCCGCTACAATGAGCAGTTCTTC. Its protein is CASSFSRAGRYNEQFF.

The chain employs TRBV6-6 and TRBJ2-7; 12 bases fit TRBD2. The V segment lost 6 bases and the J segment 0 bases; nucleotides outside the gene matches: 6. The CDR3 sequence is 16 residues long. Germline values: CDR1 MNHNY, CDR2 SVGAGI (reference sequence). The CDR3 region is CASRPPTSGSSYEQYF. The CDR3 nucleotides are TGTGCCAGCAGACCGCCGACTAGCGGGAGCTCCTACGAGCAGTACTTC.

The chain couples TRBV27 to TRBJ1-5; D possibly corresponds to TRBD1 (5 bases). CDR1 is MNHEY and CDR2 is SMNVEV in the germline V gene (reference sequence). V was cut by 6 bases and J by 4 bases, with 7 bases left in between. This CDR3 region has 12 residues. For the CDR3, the DNA is TGTGCCAGCAGGGAGGGGAATCAGCCCCAGCATTTT. The encoded protein is CASREGNQPQHF.

V and J are TRBV9 and TRBJ1-4; possible D gene TRBD1, 5 bases. Deletions cut 1 base from V and 12 bases from J, with 13 bases between. This CDR3 contains 13 residues. Germline-derived CDR1 and CDR2 are SGDLS and YYNGEE. The CDR3 DNA follows: TGTGCCAGCAGCGTATCGGGGGGAAGGGAACTGTTTTTT. This encodes CASSVSGGRELFF.

J is TRBJ1-4 and V is TRBV4-2, with D possibly matching TRBD1 (6 bases). Trimming left V 3 bases short and J 0 bases short, with 17 bases between. Germline V gene data show CDR1 as LGHNA and CDR2 as YNFKEQ. This CDR3 is built from 18 residues. The CDR3 protein is CASSHTGTLVATNEKLFF. The CDR3 coding sequence is TGTGCCAGCAGCCACACAGGGACCCTCGTCGCAACTAATGAAAAACTGTTTTTT.

This chain joins TRBV28 and TRBJ1-1; D unclear. This CDR3 comprises 15 residues. The germline gives CDR1 MDHEN, CDR2 SYDVKM. V gave up 6 bases and J gave up 0 bases, with 14 bases separating them. CDR3 nucleotide sequence: TGTGCCAGCAGCCGATCAGGCGTACTGAACACTGAAGCTTTCTTT. Amino acid sequence: CASSRSGVLNTEAFF. The complete variable domain, with remaining parts taken from reference TRBV28 and TRBJ1-1, reads DVKVTQSSRYLVKRTGEKVFLECVQDMDHENMFWYRQDPGLGLRLIYFSYDVKMKEKGDIPEGYSVSREKKERFSLILESASTNQTSMYLCASSRSGVLNTEAFFGQGTRLTVV.

The chain combines TRBV2 with TRBJ1-2; the match to TRBD1 covers 7 bases. The CDR3 covers 12 residues. Germline loops: CDR1 SNHLY, CDR2 FYNNEI. Germline trimming cut 10 bases from V and 4 bases from J; bases unmatched to any gene: 6. The CDR3 spells CAITTGSYGYTF. The CDR3 nucleotides read TGTGCCATCACGACAGGGTCCTATGGCTACACCTTC.

J is TRBJ2-5 and V is TRBV7-3; TRBD2 aligns across 10 bases. V was clipped by 2 bases and J by 13 bases; unmatched bases: 7. Germline CDR1 and CDR2: SGHTA and FQGTGA. This CDR3 spans 13 amino acids. The CDR3 DNA reads TGTGCCAGCAGCTTACTAGCGGGGGCCCCCCTGTACTTC. Residues: CASSLLAGAPLYF.

The CDR3 sequence: CASGKNSIVGANEQFF. CDR3 sequence (DNA): TGTGCCAGCGGTAAGAATTCCATTGTTGGAGCGAATGAGCAGTTCTTC. The rearrangement links TRBV2 to TRBJ2-1; D remains unclear. The V gene lost 8 bases and the J gene lost 7 bases, with 24 bases spanning the gap. CDR1 is SNHLY and CDR2 is FYNNEI in the germline V gene. The CDR3 loop spans 16 amino acids.

This chain joins TRBV18 and TRBJ1-6; TRBD1 might be the D (5 bases). The CDR3 sequence is 16 residues long. Germline V gene data show CDR1 as KGHSH and CDR2 as LQKENI. V lost 3 bases, J lost 10 bases, and 19 bases lay in between. CDR3 nucleotides: TGTGCCAGCTCACCTAACCTGGGGGGAATTTACTCACCCCTCCACTTT. It encodes CASSPNLGGIYSPLHF.

In its sample, this clone was seen a few times. The gene calls are TRBV19 and TRBJ1-1; tentative D call: TRBD1 (6 bases). Germline V lookup: CDR1 LNHDA, CDR2 SQIVND (reference sequence). The germline V and J ends were trimmed by 10 bases and 4 bases, with 22 bases remaining between them. The CDR3 extends over 15 amino acids. CDR3 nucleotides: TGTGCCAATAAAACAGGGCTTTTAACCGTCACTGAAGCTTTCTTT. Encoded protein: CANKTGLLTVTEAFF.

In the case of this clone: The sample contains more than one DNA sequence encoding this CDR3. The CDR3 here is CASSEFRDLDNEQFF. The CDR3 DNA sequence: TGTGCCAGCAGCGAATTCCGGGACTTGGACAATGAGCAGTTCTTC. The chain carries TRBV7-8 and TRBJ2-1; possible D gene TRBD2, 6 bases. Germline CDR1 and CDR2: SGHVS and FQNEAQ. Trimming left V 5 bases short and J 5 bases short, with 16 bases between. The CDR3 is 15 amino acids. The entire variable domain, with the rest obtained from reference TRBV7-8 and TRBJ2-1, is as follows: GAGVSQSPRYKVAKRGQDVALRCDPISGHVSLFWYQQALGQGPEFLTYFQNEAQLDKSGLPSDRFFAERPEGSVSTLKIQRTQQEDSAVYLCASSEFRDLDNEQFFGPGTRLTVL.

The V and J genes are TRBV4-1 and TRBJ1-3; 9 bases match TRBD1. The germline V gene encodes CDR1 MGHRA and CDR2 YSYEKL. The V and J ends lost 3 bases and 0 bases, in that order; junction bases with no gene match: 3. The CDR3 consists of 16 residues. The DNA of the CDR3 is TGCGCCAGCAGCCACCCGGGACAGGGCTCTGGAAACACCATATATTTT. It is translated as CASSHPGQGSGNTIYF.

Only one count was recorded for this clone. V is TRBV7-3 and J is TRBJ2-1, with a tentative D call TRBD2 (5 bases). V was cut by 5 bases and J by 7 bases, with 9 bases left in between. The CDR3 extends over 12 amino acids. Germline CDR1 and CDR2: SGHTA and FQGTGA. CDR3 sequence reads: CASSILDNEQFF. CDR3 bases: TGTGCCAGCAGCATACTAGATAATGAGCAGTTCTTC. Drawing the rest from reference TRBV7-3 and TRBJ2-1, the complete variable domain is GAGVSQTPSNKVTEKGKYVELRCDPISGHTALYWYRQSLGQGPEFLIYFQGTGAADDSGLPNDRFFAVRPEGSVSTLKIQRTERGDSAVYLCASSILDNEQFFGPGTRLTVL.

The chain employs TRBV14 and TRBJ2-7; D is unclear. The CDR3 spans 13 residues. In germline, CDR1 is SGHDN, CDR2 FVKESK. The V gene lost 4 bases and the J gene lost 1 base, with 8 bases spanning the gap. CDR3 sequence: CASSLTVSYEQYF. DNA of the CDR3: TGTGCCAGCAGCCTAACGGTATCCTACGAGCAGTACTTC.

The V call is TRBV9, the J call TRBJ2-5; 7 bases line up with TRBD2. Trimming cost V 0 bases and J 2 bases; bases outside gene matches: 10. The CDR3 contains 17 residues. The germline V gene has CDR1 SGDLS and CDR2 YYNGEE. The CDR3 is CASSVATRLAEQETQYF. CDR3 nucleotides: TGTGCCAGCAGCGTAGCTACACGGCTAGCGGAACAAGAGACCCAGTACTTC. Full variable domain (outside the CDR3, taken from reference TRBV9 and TRBJ2-5): DSGVTQTPKHLITATGQRVTLRCSPRSGDLSVYWYQQSLDQGLQFLIQYYNGEERAKGNILERFSAQQFPDLHSELNLSSLELGDSALYFCASSVATRLAEQETQYFGPGTRLLVL.

This sequence joins TRBV19 and TRBJ1-5; D is unresolved. Trimming pared 3 bases from V and 5 bases from J, leaving 11 bases between. The CDR3 has 14 residues. Germline V CDR1 and CDR2: LNHDA, SQIVND (reference sequence). CDR3 DNA sequence: TGTGCCAGTAGTATCCGGAGGGCCGATCAGCCCCAGCATTTT. Its protein is CASSIRRADQPQHF.

This sequence joins TRBV2 and TRBJ2-7; TRBD2 matches at 7 bases. The ends lost 7 bases at V and 5 bases at J; junction bases unmatched: 14. Per germline, CDR1 SNHLY and CDR2 FYNNEI. The CDR3 is made up of 15 amino acids. Here the CDR3 reads CASNPGRDERDEQYF. CDR3 nucleotides: TGTGCCAGCAATCCTGGGAGGGACGAGAGGGACGAGCAGTACTTC.

This chain uses TRBV9 with TRBJ1-4; D is perhaps TRBD1 (5 bases). This CDR3 is 15 amino acids long. V lost 1 base and J lost 3, with 10 bases in between. Germline V gives CDR1 SGDLS, CDR2 YYNGEE. The CDR3 spells CASSVSQVPNEKLFF. The CDR3 nucleotides read TGTGCCAGCAGCGTATCACAGGTTCCTAATGAAAAACTGTTTTTT.

J is TRBJ2-4 and V is TRBV28, with a possible D match to TRBD1 (6 bases). Germline-derived CDR1 and CDR2 are MDHEN and SYDVKM. Trimming removed 5 bases from V and 3 bases from J, with 14 bases in between. This CDR3 has 15 residues. The CDR3 bases are TGTGCCAGCAGTGAAACAGGGTGGGACAAAAACATTCAGTACTTC. Protein: CASSETGWDKNIQYF.

This clone was counted once. This chain joins TRBV7-9 and TRBJ2-5, with D possibly matching TRBD1 (5 bases). Deletions cut 1 base from V and 2 bases from J, with 8 bases between. This CDR3 contains 14 residues. Germline V lookup: CDR1 SEHNR, CDR2 FQNEAQ (reference sequence). DNA for the CDR3: TGTGCCAGCAGCTTAGTTCAGGGTCAAGAGACCCAGTACTTC. This sequence encodes CASSLVQGQETQYF.

J is TRBJ2-7 and V is TRBV11-1, with TRBD1 identical over 7 bases. The CDR3 is 16 amino acids. Germline values: CDR1 SGHAT, CDR2 FQDESV (reference sequence). The junction had 5 bases not matched to a gene; V was cut back by 0 bases and J by 0 bases. CDR3 nucleotides: TGTGCCAGCAGCTTAGCGGGGGCAGGGGGCTCCTACGAGCAGTACTTC. Its translation is CASSLAGAGGSYEQYF.

This rearrangement joins TRBV2 to TRBJ1-1, with D possibly TRBD1 on 5 matching bases. This CDR3 spans 12 amino acids. Germline assignment: CDR1 SNHLY and CDR2 FYNNEI. V lost 5 bases and J lost 4, with 8 bases in between. CDR3 residues: CASSPGSTEAFF. The CDR3 DNA is TGTGCCAGCAGTCCAGGGTCCACTGAAGCTTTCTTT.

V gene TRBV6-1 combines with J gene TRBJ2-5; 8 bases fit TRBD1. The CDR3 is 13 residues long. V lost 6 bases to trimming and J lost 3 bases; unmatched junction nucleotides: 3. CDR1 is MNHNS, CDR2 SASEGT, per germline. CDR3 loop: CASRETGEETQYF. The DNA for the CDR3 is TGTGCCAGCAGAGAGACAGGGGAAGAGACCCAGTACTTC.

This chain joins TRBV6-4 and TRBJ1-1; D is unclear. The CDR3 covers 13 residues. V was clipped by 10 bases and J by 0 bases, with 12 bases between them. Germline CDR1 and CDR2: MRHNA and SNTAGT. CDR3 loop: CATRLRVNTEAFF. The CDR3 DNA sequence: TGTGCCACGAGGCTCCGGGTGAACACTGAAGCTTTCTTT.

This clone has only one observation. The gene calls are TRBV5-1 and TRBJ1-2; possibly TRBD1 for D (6 bases). CDR3 length equals 16 residues. Germline CDR1 and CDR2: SGHRS and YFSETQ. The ends were cut back, 0 bases at V and 7 bases at J, with 19 bases in the middle. Here the CDR3 DNA reads TGCGCCAGCAGCTTGGCCGGCAGGGGATCGCCTTCTGGCTACACCTTC. This sequence encodes CASSLAGRGSPSGYTF.

The chain recombines TRBV7-3 with TRBJ1-1, with 7 bases fitting TRBD1. The V gene's germline CDR1 is SGHTA and CDR2 FQGTGA. After removal of 1 base from V and 0 bases from J, the junction contained 8 bases not matched to a gene. CDR3 size: 17 residues. The DNA of the CDR3 is TGTGCCAGCAGCTTAAAGGGGACAGCAAGCATGAACACTGAAGCTTTCTTT. Encoded protein: CASSLKGTASMNTEAFF.

The CDR3: CASSLGDRVDYGYTF. CDR3 bases: TGCGCCAGCAGCTTGGGGGACAGGGTTGACTATGGCTACACCTTC. The chain has TRBV5-1 and TRBJ1-2; TRBD1 agrees at 9 bases. In germline, CDR1 is SGHRS, CDR2 YFSETQ. This CDR3 is built from 15 residues. V lost 0 bases and J lost 3; bases outside the gene matches: 3. The whole variable domain, filled in from reference TRBV5-1 and TRBJ1-2, reads KAGVTQTPRYLIKTRGQQVTLSCSPISGHRSVSWYQQTPGQGLQFLFEYFSETQRNKGNFPGRFSGRQFSNSRSEMNVSTLELGDSALYLCASSLGDRVDYGYTFGSGTRLTVV.

V is TRBV7-4 and J is TRBJ1-3; D gene ambiguous. The CDR3 has 16 residues. Per the germline V gene, CDR1 is SGHVT and CDR2 is SQSDAQ. V lost 2 bases and J lost 1, with 12 bases in between. DNA of the CDR3: TGTGCCAGCAGCTTAAGGTGGGCTCCTTCTGGAAACACCATATATTTT. As protein: CASSLRWAPSGNTIYF. The variable domain in full, with the rest retrieved from reference TRBV7-4 and TRBJ1-3, is GAGVSQSPRYKVAKRGRDVALRCDSISGHVTLYWYRQTLGQGSEVLTYSQSDAQRDKSGRPSGRFSAERPERSVSTLKIQRTEQGDSAVYLCASSLRWAPSGNTIYFGEGSWLTVV.

The gene calls are TRBV19 and TRBJ2-7; 9 nucleotides align to TRBD1. The CDR3 has 13 amino acids. Losses at the gene ends were 4 bases for V and 2 bases for J; bases not matched to a gene: 0. Germline V gives CDR1 LNHDA, CDR2 SQIVND (reference sequence). CDR3 nucleotides: TGTGCCAGTAGTAGGGACAGGGCCTACGAGCAGTACTTC. Residues: CASSRDRAYEQYF.

The V and J genes are TRBV10-3 and TRBJ1-6; D not resolved. Germline CDR1 ENHRY, CDR2 SYGVKD. The CDR3 loop spans 14 amino acids. V was pared by 8 bases and J by 10 bases, with 18 bases between. CDR3 in amino acids: CAIREGSPGSPLHF. In DNA, the CDR3 is TGTGCCATCCGAGAGGGAAGTCCGGGATCACCCCTCCACTTT.